The next 19 T cell receptor beta chains were all read from a single sample in a study of control samples from healthy donors and cancer patients. Assay used: immunoSEQ multiplex PCR; TCRdb lists only in-frame clones, some missing. Found here are fewer than 200,000 clones, 93% of them singletons; the top ten hold over 3.5%. Material for sequencing was blood. Receptors originate from a woman aged 60-75 years in good health.

The chain uses TRBV19 and TRBJ1-1; a weak D match, TRBD1 (6 bases). Germline CDR1 LNHDA, CDR2 SQIVND (reference sequence). This CDR3 spans 14 amino acids. The ends were cut back, 7 bases at V and 7 bases at J, with 19 bases in the middle. The CDR3 DNA sequence: TGTGCCAGTACCCCATCCTCGACAGGCCTTGAAGCTTTCTTT. This gives the protein CASTPSSTGLEAFF.

The gene calls are TRBV2 and TRBJ2-3, with 7 bases matching TRBD1. CDR1 and CDR2 from the germline V gene are SNHLY and FYNNEI. V lost 6 bases and J lost 2; bases outside the gene matches: 8. The CDR3 loop spans 15 amino acids. The CDR3 DNA follows: TGTGCCAGCAGAGGGAGACAGGGACACACAGATACGCAGTATTTT. Protein sequence: CASRGRQGHTDTQYF.

V is TRBV7-2 and J is TRBJ2-3; TRBD2 might be the D (6 bases). The ends were cut back, 5 bases at V and 1 base at J, with 13 bases in the middle. The CDR3 has 15 amino acids. CDR1 and CDR2 from the germline V gene are SGHTA and FQGNSA. The CDR3 bases are TGTGCCAGCAGCCCCCGACTAGTCGGCACAGATACGCAGTATTTT. Amino acids: CASSPRLVGTDTQYF.

The genes are TRBV3-1 (or the pseudogene TRBV3-2) and TRBJ2-5; TRBD2 is a possible D gene (5 bases). With 4 bases removed from V and 0 bases from J, the gap between germline ends came to 18 bases. The CDR3 covers 17 residues. Per germline, CDR1 LGHDT and CDR2 YNNKEL (reference sequence). The CDR3 DNA sequence: TGTGCCAGCAGCCTCTACGGAAGCGGAAGGTACCAAGAGACCCAGTACTTC. Amino acid sequence: CASSLYGSGRYQETQYF.

The J gene is TRBJ1-2, the V gene TRBV28, with D maybe TRBD1 (6 bases). The CDR3 is 14 residues long. Trimming removed 6 bases at V and 3 bases at J, with 14 bases between. Germline CDR1 MDHEN, CDR2 SYDVKM. CDR3 DNA sequence: TGTGCCAGCAGACGAGGGCAGGGGCACTATGGCTACACCTTC. It specifies CASRRGQGHYGYTF.

The gene calls are TRBV4-1 and TRBJ1-2; no clear D. The V gene lost 1 base and the J gene lost 1 base, with 10 bases spanning the gap. This CDR3 comprises 15 residues. The germline V gene encodes CDR1 MGHRA and CDR2 YSYEKL. CDR3 protein: CASSQAEGFNYGYTF. Written as DNA, the CDR3 is TGCGCCAGCAGCCAAGCAGAAGGGTTTAACTATGGCTACACCTTC.

CDR3 protein: CASSQERGQGSLSGNTIYF. In nucleotides, the CDR3 is TGTGCCAGCAGCCAAGAACGAGGACAGGGGTCCCTCTCTGGAAACACCATATATTTT. The rearrangement links TRBV3-1 (or the pseudogene TRBV3-2) to TRBJ1-3, with TRBD1 matching 9 bases. The germline V gene has CDR1 LGHDT and CDR2 YNNKEL (reference sequence). The CDR3 contains 19 residues. V was pared by 0 bases and J by 0 bases, with 9 bases of the junction left unmatched.

This clone showed up just once. The chain recombines TRBV7-2 with TRBJ1-3; 9 bases match TRBD1. CDR3 length: 15 residues. Germline V lookup: CDR1 SGHTA, CDR2 FQGNSA. With V trimmed by 3 bases and J by 9 bases, 9 bases remained unmatched. The CDR3 nucleotides are TGTGCCAGCAGCTTGCAGGGACAGGGCTTTTCCACCATATATTTT. It yields the protein CASSLQGQGFSTIYF.

The chain is built from TRBV7-8 and TRBJ1-2; D possibly corresponds to TRBD1 (6 bases). Germline V gene data show CDR1 as SGHVS and CDR2 as FQNEAQ. This CDR3 contains 13 residues. V dropped 3 bases and J dropped 4 bases, with 9 bases sitting between them. CDR3 DNA sequence: TGTGCCAGCAGCTTCCAGGGGTCCTATGGCTACACCTTC. Protein: CASSFQGSYGYTF.

J is TRBJ2-1 and V is TRBV3-1 (or the pseudogene TRBV3-2); TRBD2 matches at 9 bases. The germline gives CDR1 LGHDT, CDR2 YNNKEL (reference sequence). This CDR3 is built from 16 residues. The ends lost 3 bases at V and 4 bases at J; junction bases unmatched: 7. CDR3 nucleotides: TGTGCCAGCAGCCATACGGCTAGCGGGGATTACAATGAGCAGTTCTTC. This encodes CASSHTASGDYNEQFF.

The gene calls are TRBV14 and TRBJ2-2; the match to TRBD2 covers 7 bases. Per germline, CDR1 SGHDN and CDR2 FVKESK. The V gene end was trimmed by 4 bases and the J gene end by 3 bases; junction bases not matched to a gene: 8. The CDR3 totals 16 residues. The chain's CDR3 is CASSRSAGVYTGELFF. CDR3 nucleotides: TGTGCCAGCAGCCGGTCGGCGGGGGTGTACACCGGGGAGCTGTTTTTT.

The chain links TRBV10-3 to TRBJ2-7; unclear D gene. The CDR3 consists of 14 residues. V lost 3 bases and J 0 bases, leaving 9 bases between the germline ends. Looked up from germline, CDR1 is ENHRY and CDR2 is SYGVKD. CDR3 residues: CAISDNLSSYEQYF. The CDR3 DNA reads TGTGCCATCAGTGACAACTTAAGCTCCTACGAGCAGTACTTC.

The rearrangement links TRBV7-9 to TRBJ2-3; 9 bases agree with TRBD1. The length of the CDR3 is 17 residues. The germline CDR1 and CDR2 sequences are SEHNR and FQNEAQ (reference sequence). Losses at the gene ends were 5 bases for V and 2 bases for J; bases not matched to a gene: 11. The CDR3 is CASSRQLDRGFTDTQYF. As DNA, the CDR3 is TGTGCCAGCAGCCGCCAATTGGACAGGGGATTCACAGATACGCAGTATTTT.

The sample holds a few counts of this clone. The CDR3 protein is CASSLSPGNEQFF. CDR3 coding DNA: TGTGCCAGCAGCTTATCCCCAGGGAATGAGCAGTTCTTC. This chain uses TRBV7-2 with TRBJ2-1; D perhaps matches TRBD1 (5 bases). The CDR3 consists of 13 residues. Germline V gene sequence: CDR1 SGHTA, CDR2 FQGNSA. Trimming removed 2 bases from V and 7 bases from J, with 9 bases in between.

The rearrangement uses TRBV5-6 and TRBJ1-2; the D is unclear. CDR1 SGHDT and CDR2 YYEEEE come from the germline V gene. This CDR3 is 13 amino acids long. V dropped 4 bases and J dropped 1 base, with 8 bases sitting between them. CDR3 coding DNA: TGTGCCAGCAGCCGAATGGATAACTATGGCTACACCTTC. This codes for CASSRMDNYGYTF.

The genes are TRBV7-9 and TRBJ2-6; 11 bases agree with TRBD1. V was clipped by 5 bases and J by 0 bases; unmatched bases: 3. Germline assignment: CDR1 SEHNR and CDR2 FQNEAQ (reference sequence). The CDR3 runs to 17 residues. CDR3 bases: TGTGCCAGCAGCAAGGGACAGGGGGACTCTGGGGCCAACGTCCTGACTTTC. This gives the protein CASSKGQGDSGANVLTF.

The V and J genes are TRBV11-2 and TRBJ1-1; D gene ambiguous. This CDR3 has 12 residues. Trimming took off 5 bases at V and 10 bases at J, with 14 bases between the two ends. CDR1 and CDR2 from the germline V gene are SGHAT and FQNNGV. The DNA of the CDR3 is TGTGCCAGCAGCCAATACGCGGGGATAGCTTTCTTT. It yields the protein CASSQYAGIAFF.

The J gene is TRBJ1-1, the V gene TRBV4-3; D is unresolved. Trimming removed 0 bases from V and 4 bases from J, with 9 bases in between. CDR3 length equals 14 residues. The germline CDR1 and CDR2 sequences are LGHNA and YSLEER. The CDR3 is CASSQDRGSTEAFF. In nucleotides, the CDR3 is TGCGCCAGCAGCCAAGATCGAGGCAGCACTGAAGCTTTCTTT.

The chain carries TRBV29-1 and TRBJ1-2; 7 nucleotides line up with TRBD1. The CDR3 has 13 amino acids. Germline CDR1 reads SQVTM; CDR2 reads ANQGSEA. V lost 6 bases, J lost 4 bases, and 8 bases stayed unmatched. The DNA of the CDR3 is TGCAGCGTACACGACAGGGTGTCCTATGGCTACACCTTC. Residues: CSVHDRVSYGYTF.